Detailed here is one T cell receptor beta chain. Its antigen is as yet unknown. These data belong to a study of T cells after yellow fever vaccination. Study at large: The authors prepared low-cell-number fractions using SMART-Seq v4 Ultra Low Input.

TCRdb reprocessed the 5' RACE reads via MiXCR and lists one record per CDR3 protein. The table shows under 550,000 distinct CDR3 sequences, with less than 25% occurring only once. Study conclusions and caveats: Compared with primary, the secondary response was weaker and peaked at day 5, not 15. Post-booster repertoires contained most primary-vaccination clones again (about 95% CD4, about 90% CD8). Abundant clonotypes from the bulk population could get into FACS-sorted repertoires as contaminants.

The CDR3 is 12 residues long. Trimming left V 2 bases short and J 7 bases short, with 6 bases between. Germline CDR1 and CDR2: MNHEY and SVGAGI. The material sequenced was PBMCs, taken roughly 23 days after the first yellow fever vaccination. The origin of this receptor is a man between 18 and 29 years old who received the YFV17D yellow fever vaccine. The chain employs TRBV6-5 and TRBJ2-1; D may be TRBD1 (6 bases). The CDR3 nucleotides are TGTGCCAGCAGTTACAGGGGGAATGAGCAGTTCTTC. This encodes CASSYRGNEQFF.